A single sample gave rise to the 5 T cell receptor beta chains below, sequenced in a study of T cell responses to AZD1222 COVID-19 vaccine. Profiled with immunoSEQ multiplex PCR; TCRdb holds only in-frame clones, not every one. The data contain about 180,000 clones, around nine tenths of them seen just once; the ten biggest clones take up roughly 2.5%. Sequencing was performed on peripheral blood, taken on day 0 of AZD1222 vaccination. The source of these receptors is an adult in good health.

The rearrangement joins TRBV29-1 to TRBJ2-5; possibly TRBD2 for D (5 bases). The V gene's germline CDR1 is SQVTM and CDR2 ANQGSEA. The V gene lost 7 bases and the J gene lost 6 bases, with 12 bases spanning the gap. This CDR3 is built from 11 residues. This chain's CDR3 is CSAGERKTQYF. DNA for the CDR3: TGCAGCGCCGGGGAACGGAAGACCCAGTACTTC.

The chain employs TRBV10-1 and TRBJ2-3, with 7 bases matching TRBD2. V was pared by 7 bases and J by 5 bases, with 12 bases of the junction left unmatched. The germline CDR1 and CDR2 sequences are WNHNN and SYGVQD (reference sequence). The CDR3 extends over 15 amino acids. The DNA of the CDR3 is TGCGCCAGCAAGGCTAGCGGCAATGGGGGAGATACGCAGTATTTT. This translates into CASKASGNGGDTQYF.

V and J are TRBV30 and TRBJ2-5, with 9 positions matching TRBD2. The CDR3 sequence is 14 residues long. The V and J ends lost 3 bases and 2 bases, in that order; junction bases with no gene match: 4. From germline, CDR1 is GTSNPN and CDR2 SVGIG (reference sequence). Here the CDR3 DNA reads TGTGCCTGGAGGCTCCTAGCGGGACAAGAGACCCAGTACTTC. Translation: CAWRLLAGQETQYF.

The V and J genes are TRBV27 and TRBJ2-7; D ambiguous. Germline CDR1 MNHEY, CDR2 SMNVEV (reference sequence). The CDR3 extends over 13 amino acids. With 3 bases removed from V and 3 bases from J, the gap between germline ends came to 9 bases. The DNA of the CDR3 is TGTGCCAGCAGTTTTGGCAGATTCTACGAGCAGTACTTC. Translating it yields CASSFGRFYEQYF.

Here the CDR3 reads CASSYSGEQFF. CDR3 bases: TGTGCCAGCAGTTATAGCGGGGAGCAGTTCTTC. The chain carries TRBV12-3 or TRBV12-4 and TRBJ2-1; the match to TRBD2 covers 7 bases. The V segment lost 4 bases and the J segment 10 bases; nucleotides outside the gene matches: 1. CDR3 length: 11 residues.